The 13 T cell receptor beta chains below all came from one sample that was sequenced in a study of T cell responses to AZD1222 COVID-19 vaccine. Data came from immunoSEQ multiplex PCR; TCRdb stores just in-frame clones and leaves some out. Counted here are some 150,000 clones, about 92% occurring once; the ten biggest clones make up roughly 2%. Source: peripheral blood, taken on day 0 of AZD1222 vaccination. The source is an adult in good health.

The rearrangement joins TRBV5-1 to TRBJ2-2; 7 nucleotides agree with TRBD1. Trimming removed 6 bases from V and 0 bases from J; junction bases left unmatched: 2. The germline gives CDR1 SGHRS, CDR2 YFSETQ. This CDR3 comprises 14 residues. The CDR3 loop reads CASTDRANTGELFF. CDR3 sequence (DNA): TGCGCCAGCACCGACAGGGCGAACACCGGGGAGCTGTTTTTT.

The genes are TRBV18 and TRBJ2-7, with 7 bases identical to TRBD1. CDR1 and CDR2 from the germline V gene are KGHSH and LQKENI. The CDR3 spans 15 residues. Trimming cost V 3 bases and J 0 bases; bases outside gene matches: 5. CDR3 protein: CASSPQGVGSYEQYF. CDR3 bases: TGTGCCAGCTCACCTCAGGGGGTGGGCTCCTACGAGCAGTACTTC. The full variable domain, rest sourced from reference TRBV18 and TRBJ2-7, is NAGVMQNPRHLVRRRGQEARLRCSPMKGHSHVYWYRQLPEEGLKFMVYLQKENIIDESGMPKERFSAEFPKEGPSILRIQQVVRGDSAAYFCASSPQGVGSYEQYFGPGTRLTVT.

The chain employs TRBV7-2 and TRBJ1-1; no firm D call. The CDR3 has 17 amino acids. Germline CDR1 SGHTA, CDR2 FQGNSA. Trimming stripped 5 bases from V and 0 bases from J, with 19 bases between. CDR3 protein: CASSLLWSPGMNTEAFF. The CDR3 region has the DNA TGTGCCAGCAGCCTATTATGGTCCCCGGGAATGAACACTGAAGCTTTCTTT.

CDR3 residues: CASKRDYSNQPQHF. CDR3 nucleotides: TGTGCCAGCAAAAGAGATTATAGCAATCAGCCCCAGCATTTT. This chain uses TRBV2 with TRBJ1-5; D call uncertain. Trimming stripped 7 bases from V and 0 bases from J, with 10 bases between. CDR3 length: 14 amino acids. Germline CDR1 and CDR2: SNHLY and FYNNEI.

This chain connects TRBV6-2 or TRBV6-3 to TRBJ1-5; no reliable D call. The germline V and J ends were trimmed by 1 base and 2 bases, with 12 bases remaining between them. Looked up from germline, CDR1 is MNHEY and CDR2 is SVGEGT. The CDR3 length is 16 residues. Here the CDR3 reads CASSYFTGSGNQPQHF. CDR3 coding DNA: TGTGCCAGCAGTTACTTCACGGGCAGTGGCAATCAGCCCCAGCATTTT.

The chain couples TRBV25-1 to TRBJ2-3; a possible D gene is TRBD2 (7 bases). CDR3 length: 15 amino acids. The germline V and J ends were trimmed by 1 base and 6 bases, with 14 bases remaining between them. Germline V gives CDR1 MGHDK, CDR2 SYGVNS. As DNA, the CDR3 is TGTGCCAGCAGTGAATCGGGGGGCCTGGAGGATACGCAGTATTTT. Protein product: CASSESGGLEDTQYF.

The chain links TRBV7-9 to TRBJ2-5; 8 nucleotides match TRBD1. Looked up from germline, CDR1 is SEHNR and CDR2 is FQNEAQ (reference sequence). After removal of 1 base from V and 2 bases from J, the junction contained 9 bases not matched to a gene. This CDR3 contains 17 residues. The CDR3 reads CASSLGRQGWRQETQYF. The CDR3 nucleotides read TGTGCCAGCAGCTTAGGGCGACAGGGGTGGAGGCAAGAGACCCAGTACTTC.

This sequence joins TRBV7-9 and TRBJ2-7; 8 bases line up with TRBD1. Germline CDR1 and CDR2: SEHNR and FQNEAQ (reference sequence). This CDR3 spans 18 amino acids. V lost 4 bases, J lost 4 bases, and 18 bases stayed unmatched. The CDR3 loop reads CASSSNRLDRGVVYEQYF. The CDR3 DNA follows: TGTGCCAGCAGCTCCAACCGCCTAGACAGGGGTGTAGTATACGAGCAGTACTTC.

The rearrangement joins TRBV25-1 to TRBJ1-1; 8 bases agree with TRBD1. In germline, CDR1 is MGHDK, CDR2 SYGVNS. The CDR3 totals 13 residues. V lost 7 bases and J lost 5; bases outside the gene matches: 6. This CDR3 reads CASITQGGTEAFF. The CDR3 nucleotides read TGTGCCAGCATAACACAGGGGGGTACTGAAGCTTTCTTT.

V is TRBV20-1 and J is TRBJ1-1; no definite D call. The V gene's germline CDR1 is DFQATT and CDR2 SNEGSKA (reference sequence). V dropped 0 bases and J dropped 11 bases, with 10 bases sitting between them. The CDR3 covers 11 residues. The CDR3 here is CSAREGSWAFF. For the CDR3, the DNA is TGCAGTGCTAGAGAAGGGAGTTGGGCTTTCTTT.

The V and J genes are TRBV7-2 and TRBJ1-4; unclear D gene. The CDR3 length is 17 residues. V was pared by 5 bases and J by 7 bases, with 23 bases between. Germline-derived CDR1 and CDR2 are SGHTA and FQGNSA. The CDR3 loop reads CASSVVSTGSNGEKLFF. In DNA form, the CDR3 reads TGTGCCAGCAGCGTAGTCTCTACCGGCTCCAATGGTGAAAAACTGTTTTTT. The full variable domain, in which reference TRBV7-2 and TRBJ1-4 provide the parts outside the CDR3, is GAGVSQSPSNKVTEKGKDVELRCDPISGHTALYWYRQSLGQGLEFLIYFQGNSAPDKSGLPSDRFSAERTGGSVSTLTIQRTQQEDSAVYLCASSVVSTGSNGEKLFFGSGTQLSVL.

DNA for the CDR3: TGTGCCAGCAGCTTCCGGGAGACAGATACGCAGTATTTT. This translates into CASSFRETDTQYF. The V call is TRBV5-8, the J call TRBJ2-3, with a tentative D call TRBD2 (6 bases). Trimming took 2 bases from V and 3 from J, leaving 7 bases between them. CDR1 SGHTS and CDR2 YDEGEE come from the germline V gene. The CDR3 consists of 13 residues.

This sequence joins TRBV6-5 and TRBJ2-7; D is tentatively TRBD1 or TRBD2 (7 bases each). The CDR3 length is 13 residues. Germline lookup yields CDR1 MNHEY and CDR2 SVGAGI. Trimming cost V 8 bases and J 10 bases, with 21 bases left between them. CDR3 amino acids: CASSPQGGAIQYF. DNA of the CDR3: TGTGCCAGCTCCCCCCAGGGGGGGGCCATACAGTACTTC.